This record concerns one T cell receptor beta chain sequence. Its antigen remains unidentified. Base qualities are missing; no much larger clone stands one base away. Counted from cysteine to phenylalanine, this CDR3 has 13 amino acids. Only CDR3 DNA remains: 39 bases, in frame from the first base. The germline V gene provides CDR1 SGHTS and CDR2 YDEGEE. V loses 6 bases, J loses 5 bases, and the germline ends lie 14 bases apart. These data are taken from a study of blood T cell repertoires in COVID-19 (dated by TCRdb to 2020 to 2021). For the study in its entirety: Samples from collaborators originated in the United States, Italy and Spain and spanned both the acute and convalescent phases of COVID-19. The prospective study material was composed of cDNA or gDNA derived from T cells, B-cell-depleted T cells, or PBMCs. The dataset comprised deeply sampled blood TCRbeta repertoires from subjects exposed to, actively infected with, or recovered from COVID-19. The repertoires were released in a freely available public database intended as a resource for research on the immune response to SARS-CoV-2. The samples were drawn from two sources: the first 160 participants of the ongoing ImmuneRACE study, and 1,200 or so subjects contributed by 6 global collaborators. The sample metadata nearly always contained a de-identified subject ID, COVID-19 status, age in years and sex. Where available, HLA class I and class II types were taken from metadata supplied by the sample provider and were not determined by assay-based typing. Study-wide findings and limitations: How much clinical and demographic metadata was included differed by source and by participant, and the metadata was provided uncurated.

The collaborating institutions used their own protocols to collect whole blood in K2EDTA tubes. For TCRbeta analysis, collaborator samples were shipped as frozen whole blood, as isolated PBMCs, or as DNA extracted from either sample type. TCRbeta CDR3 regions were amplified from genomic DNA using the immunoSEQ Assay, a bias-controlled multiplex PCR. The authors' pipeline ran thus. Within the assay, amplification of reference gene primers was used to estimate how many nucleated cells each sample contained. Sequence reads were collapsed and filtered to measure the absolute abundance of every unique TCRbeta CDR3 rearrangement. For each sample, productive Simpson clonality was calculated as the square root of Simpson's diversity index across productive rearrangements. The clones in this table, taken by TCRdb from immuneACCESS, are in-frame only. Not every clone is retained; where verified, under half of the shortfall comes from an unresolved V gene, and the cause of the rest is unknown. V, J and clone size derive from that table, while D and trimming were established from the DNA sequence. In all, the sample holds some 95,000 clones, and less than 90% of those were seen once. The leading ten clones occupy more than 1% of the sample.

The TCR was taken from a man aged 80 or over with active or convalescent COVID-19. The chain was built from TRBV5-8 and TRBJ2-5, with no confident D gene call. The sample consisted of peripheral blood. The CDR3 region reads CASIFSPGETQYF. The bases read TGTGCCAGCATCTTTTCCCCCGGTGAGACCCAGTACTTC.